This entry concerns a single T cell receptor (beta chain). Its antigen is not known. These data originate in a study of stem cell transplantation in POMP-related autoinflammatory disease. Whole-study context: Impaired MHC class I-dependent CD8+ differentiation was hypothesized from defective thymoproteasomes. Before transplant: CD4+ naive skewing, low CD8+ proportions, reduced cytokine secretion.

Findings of the study overall: In patients with PRAID, every analyzed T-cell subset tended to show lower diversity and higher clonality.

Sequenced by immunoSEQ multiplex PCR; TCRdb stores in-frame clones only, minus some. The table records 33,000 or so clones, 88% of them present only once. Germline loops: CDR1 SNHLY, CDR2 FYNNEI. The CDR3 consists of 15 residues. V shed 8 bases and J 6 bases; nucleotides not matched to a gene: 12. PRAID combined immunodeficiency and autoinflammation. Source: CD4+ T cells from PBMCs, taken before stem cell transplantation. The chain combines TRBV2 with TRBJ1-4; 7 bases line up with TRBD1. The TCR comes from a human donor with POMP-related autoinflammation and immune dysregulation (PRAID). CDR3 sequence reads: CASCADTGVDEKLFF. In DNA form, the CDR3 reads TGTGCCAGCTGCGCGGACACAGGGGTGGATGAAAAACTGTTTTTT.